These 20 T cell receptor beta chains came from one sample sequenced in a study of technical replicates of blood from a handful of donors. Produced via immunoSEQ multiplex PCR; TCRdb's table is partial and in-frame only. The table shows 76,000 or so clones, with roughly nine tenths occurring only once. Material for sequencing was T cells isolated from PBMCs. These receptors all stem from a human donor in good health.

This chain uses TRBV5-4 with TRBJ2-7; 10 bases align to TRBD1. The CDR3 contains 16 residues. V was pared by 2 bases and J by 4 bases, with 9 bases of the junction left unmatched. Germline V gene data show CDR1 as SGHNT and CDR2 as YYREEE (reference sequence). CDR3 amino acids: CASSFRPGTGVYEQYF. The CDR3 DNA reads TGTGCCAGCAGCTTCCGCCCCGGGACAGGGGTATACGAGCAGTACTTC.

The V and J genes are TRBV7-2 and TRBJ1-6; 7 nucleotides agree with TRBD1. The CDR3 runs 14 residues. Per germline, CDR1 SGHTA and CDR2 FQGNSA. V lost 4 bases, J lost 7 bases, and 4 bases stayed unmatched. This chain's CDR3 is CASSWAGGNSPLHF. The CDR3 bases are TGTGCCAGCAGCTGGGCAGGGGGGAATTCACCCCTCCACTTT.

The V call is TRBV6-5, the J call TRBJ2-1, with no clear D. CDR1 and CDR2 from the germline V gene are MNHEY and SVGAGI. V gave up 6 bases and J gave up 6 bases, with 9 bases separating them. The CDR3 runs to 12 residues. The CDR3 DNA reads TGTGCCAGCAGCGGTCCTATCAATGAGCAGTTCTTC. Amino acids: CASSGPINEQFF.

The chain combines TRBV2 with TRBJ1-5; TRBD1 agrees at 9 bases. Looked up from germline, CDR1 is SNHLY and CDR2 is FYNNEI. The junction had 3 bases not matched to a gene; V was cut back by 4 bases and J by 2 bases. CDR3 length: 15 residues. The CDR3 bases are TGTGCCAGCAGTGGGACAGGGGTAGGCAATCAGCCCCAGCATTTT. Amino acid sequence: CASSGTGVGNQPQHF.

This clone has just a few counts. The V gene is TRBV7-9, the J gene TRBJ1-5; D perhaps matches TRBD1 (5 bases). V gave up 3 bases and J gave up 2 bases, with 11 bases separating them. CDR1 and CDR2 (germline): SEHNR, FQNEAQ (reference sequence). The CDR3 runs 15 residues. CDR3 in amino acids: CASSLEGRGNQPQHF. CDR3 nucleotides: TGTGCCAGCAGCTTGGAGGGCAGGGGCAATCAGCCCCAGCATTTT.

V and J are TRBV5-1 and TRBJ2-5, with D uncertain. The CDR3 contains 12 residues. Trimming took 3 bases from V and 1 from J, leaving 4 bases between them. Germline V gene data show CDR1 as SGHRS and CDR2 as YFSETQ. The CDR3 sequence: CASSYSQETQYF. The DNA of the CDR3 is TGCGCCAGCAGCTACTCCCAAGAGACCCAGTACTTC.

This chain uses TRBV12-5 with TRBJ1-2, with D possibly matching TRBD1 (5 bases). The CDR3 covers 13 residues. CDR1 and CDR2 from the germline V gene are LGHNT and FRNRAP. V lost 2 bases, J lost 3 bases, and 7 bases lay in between. CDR3 bases: TGTGCTAGTGGTTTGTGGGGGGACTATGGCTACACCTTC. Its translation: CASGLWGDYGYTF.

CDR3: CASRATGPEQYF. In nucleotides, the CDR3 is TGCGCCAGCAGAGCGACAGGACCCGAGCAGTACTTC. V gene TRBV5-1 combines with J gene TRBJ2-7; perhaps TRBD1 as D (6 bases). Between the trimmed V and J ends, which lost 5 bases and 6 bases, there was a span of 12 bases. Looked up from germline, CDR1 is SGHRS and CDR2 is YFSETQ. The CDR3 is 12 residues long.

The chain employs TRBV6-1 and TRBJ2-3; 9 bases line up with TRBD1. The CDR3 is 14 amino acids. Trimming took 8 bases from V and 8 from J; bases not matched to a gene: 11. CDR1 MNHNS and CDR2 SASEGT come from the germline V gene. Here the CDR3 reads CASLYRGRRATQYF. The CDR3 region has the DNA TGTGCCAGCCTTTACAGGGGGCGCCGAGCTACGCAGTATTTT.

V and J are TRBV5-1 and TRBJ2-7, with 9 bases identical to TRBD2. The germline CDR1 and CDR2 sequences are SGHRS and YFSETQ. V gave up 2 bases and J gave up 0 bases; unmatched junction bases: 9. The CDR3 has 17 amino acids. The chain's CDR3 is CASSFPLLAGNSYEQYF. The DNA for the CDR3 is TGCGCCAGCAGCTTCCCCCTTCTAGCGGGGAACTCCTACGAGCAGTACTTC.

About this clone: Other DNA sequences in the sample encode the same CDR3. This chain connects TRBV29-1 to TRBJ1-1, with D possibly matching TRBD1 (6 bases). The CDR3 is 16 residues long. Between the trimmed V and J ends, which lost 4 bases and 2 bases, there was a span of 20 bases. From germline, CDR1 is SQVTM and CDR2 ANQGSEA. CDR3 DNA sequence: TGCAGCGTTGTCCCAGGTGCGGACAGCCTTAACACTGAAGCTTTCTTT. The encoded protein is CSVVPGADSLNTEAFF. The complete variable domain, with remaining parts taken from reference TRBV29-1 and TRBJ1-1, reads SAVISQKPSRDICQRGTSLTIQCQVDSQVTMMFWYRQQPGQSLTLIATANQGSEATYESGFVIDKFPISRPNLTFSTLTVSNMSPEDSSIYLCSVVPGADSLNTEAFFGQGTRLTVV.

The J gene is TRBJ2-4, the V gene TRBV27, with D maybe TRBD1 (6 bases). CDR1 is MNHEY, CDR2 SMNVEV, per germline (reference sequence). Trimming took off 9 bases at V and 0 bases at J, with 24 bases between the two ends. The CDR3 runs 18 residues. The CDR3: CARVPTGTQREAKNIQYF. The DNA of the CDR3 is TGTGCCAGAGTCCCAACCGGGACACAGAGAGAAGCCAAAAACATTCAGTACTTC.

This clone appeared once. V is TRBV5-1 and J is TRBJ2-5; 10 bases agree with TRBD2. In germline, CDR1 is SGHRS, CDR2 YFSETQ. The ends lost 7 bases at V and 5 bases at J; junction bases unmatched: 14. CDR3 length: 16 residues. Here the CDR3 reads CASGPGSSGGGETQYF. The CDR3 DNA sequence: TGCGCCAGCGGCCCAGGATCTAGCGGGGGCGGGGAGACCCAGTACTTC.

This clone has only one observation. J is TRBJ2-7 and V is TRBV28; possibly TRBD1 for D (5 bases). The CDR3 has 13 residues. Trimming left V 4 bases short and J 4 bases short, with 11 bases between. Germline V CDR1 and CDR2: MDHEN, SYDVKM. CDR3 loop: CASSYRFSYEQYF. CDR3 DNA sequence: TGTGCCAGCAGTTACAGGTTTTCGTACGAGCAGTACTTC.

The chain is built from TRBV7-9 and TRBJ2-7, with 7 bases that match TRBD2. CDR1 is SEHNR and CDR2 is FQNEAQ in the germline V gene (reference sequence). The trim removed 4 bases at V and 4 bases at J, leaving 10 bases unmatched. The CDR3 has 15 amino acids. DNA of the CDR3: TGTGCCAGCAGCTCCCGGACTAGTATCCCTTACGAGCAGTACTTC. As protein: CASSSRTSIPYEQYF.

The CDR3 sequence is CASSLRGDVLGGNTIYF. As DNA, the CDR3 is TGTGCCAGCAGCTTACGGGGGGACGTTCTCGGGGGAAACACCATATATTTT. The chain links TRBV11-2 to TRBJ1-3; a weak D match, TRBD1 (5 bases). CDR1 and CDR2 (germline): SGHAT, FQNNGV. The V and J ends lost 2 bases and 4 bases respectively, with 18 bases between them. The CDR3 is 17 amino acids.

The chain employs TRBV5-4 and TRBJ2-6; 8 bases agree with TRBD1. Losses at the gene ends were 3 bases for V and 2 bases for J; bases not matched to a gene: 1. The CDR3 consists of 15 residues. Germline values: CDR1 SGHNT, CDR2 YYREEE (reference sequence). For the CDR3, the DNA is TGTGCCAGCAGCTCACAGGGGGCTGGGGCCAACGTCCTGACTTTC. It encodes CASSSQGAGANVLTF.

V gene TRBV15 combines with J gene TRBJ1-5, with D possibly TRBD1 on 6 matching bases. CDR3 size: 14 residues. The V end lost 6 bases, the J end lost 5 bases, and 14 bases lay between the germline ends. Germline V gives CDR1 LNHNV, CDR2 YYDKDF (reference sequence). This CDR3 reads CATSKTGNYQPQHF. As DNA, the CDR3 is TGTGCCACCAGTAAGACAGGCAACTATCAGCCCCAGCATTTT.

The rearrangement uses TRBV19 and TRBJ2-7; no clear D gene. CDR3 size: 14 residues. V was trimmed by 8 bases and J by 0 bases, leaving 14 bases between them. Germline V gene data show CDR1 as LNHDA and CDR2 as SQIVND (reference sequence). CDR3 loop: CASAEQLSSYEQYF. The CDR3 DNA is TGTGCCAGTGCGGAGCAGCTAAGCTCCTACGAGCAGTACTTC.

This chain connects TRBV6-6 to TRBJ2-7; 8 nucleotides line up with TRBD1. Germline loops: CDR1 MNHNY, CDR2 SVGAGI (reference sequence). The CDR3 is 14 amino acids. J was trimmed by 5 bases and V by 7 bases; bases with no gene match: 10. The CDR3 coding sequence is TGTGCCAGCACTATCGGACAGGGTTCCAACGAGCAGTACTTC. Protein product: CASTIGQGSNEQYF.